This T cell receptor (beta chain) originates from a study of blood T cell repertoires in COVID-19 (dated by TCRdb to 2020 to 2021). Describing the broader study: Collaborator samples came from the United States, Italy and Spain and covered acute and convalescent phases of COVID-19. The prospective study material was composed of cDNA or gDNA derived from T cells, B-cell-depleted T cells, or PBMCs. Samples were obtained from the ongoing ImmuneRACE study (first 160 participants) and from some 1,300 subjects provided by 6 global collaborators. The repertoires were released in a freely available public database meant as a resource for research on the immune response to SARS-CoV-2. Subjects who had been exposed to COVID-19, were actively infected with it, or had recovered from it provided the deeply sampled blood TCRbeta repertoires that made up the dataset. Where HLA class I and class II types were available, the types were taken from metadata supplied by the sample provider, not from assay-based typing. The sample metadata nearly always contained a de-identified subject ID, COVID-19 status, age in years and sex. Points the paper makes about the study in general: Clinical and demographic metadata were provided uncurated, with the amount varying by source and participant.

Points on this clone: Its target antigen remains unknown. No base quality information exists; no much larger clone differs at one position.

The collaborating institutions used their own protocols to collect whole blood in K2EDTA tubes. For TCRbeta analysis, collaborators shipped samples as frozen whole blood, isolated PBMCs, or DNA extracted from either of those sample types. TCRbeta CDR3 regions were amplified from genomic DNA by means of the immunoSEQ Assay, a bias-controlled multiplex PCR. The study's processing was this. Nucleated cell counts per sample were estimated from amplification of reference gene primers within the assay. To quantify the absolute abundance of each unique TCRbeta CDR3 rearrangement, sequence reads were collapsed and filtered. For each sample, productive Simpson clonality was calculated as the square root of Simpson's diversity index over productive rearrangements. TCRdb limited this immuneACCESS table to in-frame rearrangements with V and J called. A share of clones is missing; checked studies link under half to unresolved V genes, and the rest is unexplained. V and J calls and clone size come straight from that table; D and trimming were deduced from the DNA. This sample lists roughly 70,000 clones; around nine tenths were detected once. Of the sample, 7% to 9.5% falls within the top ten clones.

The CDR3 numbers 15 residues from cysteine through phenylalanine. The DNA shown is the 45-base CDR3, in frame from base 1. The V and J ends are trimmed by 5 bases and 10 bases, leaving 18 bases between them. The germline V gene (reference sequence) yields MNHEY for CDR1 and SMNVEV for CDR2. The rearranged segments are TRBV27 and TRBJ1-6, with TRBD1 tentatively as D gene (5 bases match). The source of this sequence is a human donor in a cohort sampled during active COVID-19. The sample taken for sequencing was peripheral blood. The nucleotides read TGTGCCAGCAGTGCTCCTCCAGGGTCTCTGTCACCCCTCCACTTT. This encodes CASSAPPGSLSPLHF.